One and the same sample provided the 24 T cell receptor beta chains below, sequenced in a study of blood T cell repertoires in COVID-19. The repertoire was sequenced with immunoSEQ multiplex PCR; TCRdb's copy has only in-frame clones and lacks some. The table has some 240,000 clones, 84% seen once. Material: peripheral blood. The receptors come from a man aged 45-65 years with active or convalescent COVID-19.

The chain links TRBV11-2 to TRBJ2-7; D is perhaps TRBD2 (5 bases). Trimming pared 4 bases from V and 4 bases from J, leaving 14 bases between. This CDR3 is 14 amino acids long. The germline CDR1 and CDR2 sequences are SGHAT and FQNNGV. CDR3 protein: CASSSRDYLYEQYF. The CDR3 DNA is TGTGCCAGCAGCTCCCGGGATTACTTGTACGAGCAGTACTTC.

The chain is built from TRBV7-2 and TRBJ2-3; 12 positions match TRBD2. CDR3 size: 15 residues. Germline V gene sequence: CDR1 SGHTA, CDR2 FQGNSA. Trimming at V came to 5 bases and at J to 5 bases, leaving 5 bases not matched to a gene. The chain's CDR3 is CASSPSGRALDTQYF. CDR3 coding DNA: TGTGCCAGCAGCCCTAGCGGGAGGGCCCTAGATACGCAGTATTTT.

This clone was counted between two and nine times. The chain joins TRBV4-1 to TRBJ2-6; D may be TRBD1 (5 bases). Between the trimmed V and J ends, which lost 0 bases and 1 base, there was a span of 13 bases. Germline assignment: CDR1 MGHRA and CDR2 YSYEKL. The CDR3 has 18 residues. This CDR3 is CASSQDFTAGSGANVLTF. CDR3 coding DNA: TGCGCCAGCAGCCAAGATTTCACGGCAGGGTCTGGGGCCAACGTCCTGACTTTC.

The rearrangement uses TRBV20-1 and TRBJ2-5; D gene uncertain. Per the germline V gene, CDR1 is DFQATT and CDR2 is SNEGSKA (reference sequence). V was trimmed by 3 bases and J by 2 bases, leaving 10 bases between them. The CDR3 extends over 13 amino acids. CDR3 loop: CSASSELQETQYF. For the CDR3, the DNA is TGCAGTGCTAGTTCTGAACTGCAAGAGACCCAGTACTTC.

V and J are TRBV6-2 or TRBV6-3 and TRBJ2-7; 10 nucleotides align to TRBD2. The trim removed 6 bases at V and 2 bases at J, leaving 10 bases unmatched. The germline CDR1 and CDR2 sequences are MNHEY and SVGEGT. The CDR3 is 16 amino acids. This CDR3 is CASSAPLAGVTYEQYF. Here the CDR3 DNA reads TGTGCCAGCAGCGCACCCCTAGCGGGAGTAACCTACGAGCAGTACTTC.

The V and J genes are TRBV7-3 and TRBJ2-3; TRBD2 aligns across 7 bases. There are 18 residues in the CDR3. Trimming removed 5 bases from V and 2 bases from J; junction bases left unmatched: 16. The germline CDR1 and CDR2 sequences are SGHTA and FQGTGA. CDR3 sequence reads: CASSGASGDAYSTDTQYF. CDR3 coding DNA: TGTGCCAGCAGCGGGGCGAGCGGGGACGCCTATTCCACAGATACGCAGTATTTT.

This rearrangement joins TRBV15 to TRBJ1-1; tentative D call: TRBD1 (6 bases). Germline CDR1 reads LNHNV; CDR2 reads YYDKDF (reference sequence). The CDR3 contains 14 residues. V lost 4 bases and J lost 4, with 13 bases in between. Written as DNA, the CDR3 is TGTGCCACCAGCATAGGGGGGGACGGCACTGAAGCTTTCTTT. Translated: CATSIGGDGTEAFF. Looking up the rest from reference TRBV15 and TRBJ1-1 gives the full variable domain: DAMVIQNPRYQVTQFGKPVTLSCSQTLNHNVMYWYQQKSSQAPKLLFHYYDKDFNNEADTPDNFQSRRPNTSFCFLDIRSPGLGDTAMYLCATSIGGDGTEAFFGQGTRLTVV.

This chain connects TRBV2 to TRBJ1-1; TRBD1 aligns across 10 bases. CDR1 SNHLY and CDR2 FYNNEI come from the germline V gene. The CDR3 sequence is 14 residues long. Unmatched junction bases numbered 7, after V lost 7 bases and J lost 5 bases. The CDR3 sequence is CASNTWTGGTEAFF. In DNA form, the CDR3 reads TGTGCCAGCAATACTTGGACAGGGGGGACTGAAGCTTTCTTT.

The rearrangement uses TRBV11-2 and TRBJ2-5; 8 nucleotides match TRBD2. With 5 bases clipped from V and 4 bases from J, the junction kept 12 bases outside the gene matches. Germline V gene sequence: CDR1 SGHAT, CDR2 FQNNGV. The CDR3 has 16 residues. CDR3 loop: CASSRGTRGEIETQYF. CDR3 coding DNA: TGTGCCAGCAGCCGTGGGACTAGAGGGGAGATAGAGACCCAGTACTTC.

The chain recombines TRBV7-9 with TRBJ2-3; tentative D call: TRBD2 (6 bases). Germline V gene data show CDR1 as SEHNR and CDR2 as FQNEAQ (reference sequence). The CDR3 runs to 13 residues. V was shortened by 1 base and J by 5 bases, with 7 bases between the two germline ends. The CDR3 region is CASSLVGGDTQYF. For the CDR3, the DNA is TGTGCCAGCAGCTTAGTCGGGGGAGATACGCAGTATTTT.

This clone was seen once. This chain links TRBV7-2 with TRBJ1-2; D not resolved. This CDR3 is built from 13 residues. The V gene lost 5 bases and the J gene lost 5 bases, with 12 bases spanning the gap. Germline lookup yields CDR1 SGHTA and CDR2 FQGNSA. DNA for the CDR3: TGTGCCAGCAGCCCTGACACCACTTATGGCTACACCTTC. Protein sequence: CASSPDTTYGYTF. Full variable domain (outside the CDR3, taken from reference TRBV7-2 and TRBJ1-2): GAGVSQSPSNKVTEKGKDVELRCDPISGHTALYWYRQSLGQGLEFLIYFQGNSAPDKSGLPSDRFSAERTGGSVSTLTIQRTQQEDSAVYLCASSPDTTYGYTFGSGTRLTVV.

The chain employs TRBV14 and TRBJ2-7, with a weak D call TRBD1 (6 bases). CDR3 length: 13 residues. Germline V gives CDR1 SGHDN, CDR2 FVKESK. V was clipped by 4 bases and J by 2 bases, with 9 bases between them. CDR3 sequence: CASSLGAPYEQYV. DNA for the CDR3: TGTGCCAGCAGCCTGGGGGCGCCCTACGAGCAGTACGTC.

The chain recombines TRBV20-1 with TRBJ1-5; a weak D match, TRBD1 (5 bases). Germline assignment: CDR1 DFQATT and CDR2 SNEGSKA (reference sequence). V was clipped by 3 bases and J by 6 bases, with 12 bases between them. There are 13 residues in the CDR3. The CDR3 loop is CSASGQGGQPQHF. DNA of the CDR3: TGCAGTGCTAGTGGGCAGGGAGGTCAGCCCCAGCATTTT.

The chain couples TRBV28 to TRBJ1-2, with TRBD1 matching over 10 bases. Losses at the gene ends were 2 bases for V and 7 bases for J; bases not matched to a gene: 1. Germline V gene data show CDR1 as MDHEN and CDR2 as SYDVKM. CDR3 length: 13 residues. The CDR3 nucleotides read TGTGCCAGCAGTTTAAGGGACAGGGGTGGCTACACCTTC. This codes for CASSLRDRGGYTF.

V gene TRBV2 combines with J gene TRBJ1-3; D is possibly TRBD1 (6 bases). The CDR3 covers 12 residues. Germline values: CDR1 SNHLY, CDR2 FYNNEI. Trimming stripped 8 bases from V and 8 bases from J, with 13 bases between. The CDR3 is CASQNRAYTIYF. CDR3 nucleotide sequence: TGTGCCAGCCAGAACAGGGCATACACCATATATTTT. Supplemented by reference TRBV2 and TRBJ1-3, the full variable domain reads EPEVTQTPSHQVTQMGQEVILRCVPISNHLYFYWYRQILGQKVEFLVSFYNNEISEKSEIFDDQFSVERPDGSNFTLKIRSTKLEDSAMYFCASQNRAYTIYFGEGSWLTVV.

V and J are TRBV9 and TRBJ2-5, with D maybe TRBD2 (6 bases). Between the trimmed V and J ends, which lost 0 bases and 4 bases, there was a span of 13 bases. The CDR3 consists of 15 residues. Germline CDR1 and CDR2: SGDLS and YYNGEE. CDR3 sequence (DNA): TGTGCCAGCAGCGTAGTCGCAGTGGGGGGAGAGACCCAGTACTTC. It encodes CASSVVAVGGETQYF.

The rearrangement links TRBV19 to TRBJ2-1, with a possible D match to TRBD1 (6 bases). Germline V gene lookup returns CDR1 LNHDA and CDR2 SQIVND (reference sequence). The CDR3 has 15 amino acids. Trimming pared 5 bases from V and 6 bases from J, leaving 17 bases between. Here the CDR3 reads CASSQPGQLLNEQFF. CDR3 nucleotides: TGTGCCAGTAGTCAACCGGGACAACTCCTCAATGAGCAGTTCTTC.

J is TRBJ2-2 and V is TRBV3-1 (or the pseudogene TRBV3-2); 9 bases are a match to TRBD2. V was clipped by 1 base and J by 0 bases; unmatched bases: 18. The germline V gene has CDR1 LGHDT and CDR2 YNNKEL (reference sequence). The CDR3 loop spans 22 amino acids. The CDR3 is CASSQVASTGTSTPANTGELFF. CDR3 bases: TGTGCCAGCAGCCAAGTGGCAAGCACCGGGACTAGCACCCCCGCGAACACCGGGGAGCTGTTTTTT.

The V call is TRBV4-2, the J call TRBJ2-1; 8 positions agree with TRBD2. This CDR3 is 18 amino acids long. After removal of 1 base from V and 5 bases from J, the junction contained 13 bases not matched to a gene. Germline CDR1 LGHNA, CDR2 YNFKEQ. CDR3 in DNA: TGTGCCAGCAGCCAAGGGAGGTGGGCGGGGGGCCTCCACAATGAGCAGTTCTTC. Its protein is CASSQGRWAGGLHNEQFF.

This chain joins TRBV15 and TRBJ2-4, with 8 bases aligning to TRBD1. The V gene's germline CDR1 is LNHNV and CDR2 YYDKDF (reference sequence). V trimming: 5 bases; J trimming: 0 bases; junction bases outside the gene matches: 6. CDR3 length: 16 residues. CDR3 nucleotides: TGTGCCACCAGCGCCCCGGGACAGGTAGCCAAAAACATTCAGTACTTC. It is translated as CATSAPGQVAKNIQYF.

The chain joins TRBV2 to TRBJ1-1; maybe TRBD1 (5 bases). There are 13 residues in the CDR3. The V gene lost 6 bases and the J gene lost 1 base, with 9 bases spanning the gap. Germline lookup yields CDR1 SNHLY and CDR2 FYNNEI. CDR3 DNA: TGTGCCAGCAGGGAGACAGAGAACACTGAAGCTTTCTTT. Translating it yields CASRETENTEAFF.

The chain links TRBV5-1 to TRBJ1-1; 8 bases map to TRBD1. J was trimmed by 3 bases and V by 4 bases; bases with no gene match: 5. Germline loops: CDR1 SGHRS, CDR2 YFSETQ. There are 14 residues in the CDR3. The chain's CDR3 is CASSPGQGHTEAFF. The CDR3 region has the DNA TGCGCCAGCAGCCCAGGACAGGGTCACACTGAAGCTTTCTTT.

The rearrangement links TRBV27 to TRBJ1-2, with 8 nucleotides matching TRBD1. V lost 6 bases and J lost 8; bases outside the gene matches: 11. This CDR3 has 14 residues. The germline CDR1 and CDR2 sequences are MNHEY and SMNVEV (reference sequence). The chain's CDR3 is CASSPLTGEVGYTF. CDR3 DNA: TGTGCCAGCAGCCCTCTGACAGGGGAGGTCGGCTACACCTTC.

The rearrangement uses TRBV5-1 and TRBJ2-1; maybe TRBD2 (5 bases). The germline V and J ends were trimmed by 4 bases and 2 bases, with 10 bases remaining between them. This CDR3 is 14 amino acids long. The V gene's germline CDR1 is SGHRS and CDR2 YFSETQ. The CDR3: CASSPGDAYNEQFF. The DNA for the CDR3 is TGCGCCAGCAGCCCCGGGGATGCCTACAATGAGCAGTTCTTC.